This TCR beta chain is from a study of blood T cell repertoires in COVID-19. As for the study in general: The United States, Italy and Spain were the sources of the acute and convalescent COVID-19 samples. T cells, B-cell-depleted T cells, or PBMCs supplied cDNA or gDNA.

The method was immunoSEQ multiplex PCR; TCRdb's version includes in-frame clones alone and lacks a portion of them. Among about 140,000 clones, around 90% were seen once, and the ten largest hold around 1.9%. V was clipped by 1 base and J by 7 bases, with 15 bases between them. Germline V CDR1 and CDR2: SGHDT, YYEEEE. The CDR3 spans 15 residues. The TCR was taken from a man between 65 and 85 years old with acute or convalescent COVID-19. The chain carries TRBV5-6 and TRBJ1-5; maybe TRBD1 (5 bases). Input material: peripheral blood. This chain's CDR3 is CASSLFQGMGQPQHF. The CDR3 DNA follows: TGTGCCAGCAGCTTGTTTCAGGGAATGGGGCAGCCCCAGCATTTT.